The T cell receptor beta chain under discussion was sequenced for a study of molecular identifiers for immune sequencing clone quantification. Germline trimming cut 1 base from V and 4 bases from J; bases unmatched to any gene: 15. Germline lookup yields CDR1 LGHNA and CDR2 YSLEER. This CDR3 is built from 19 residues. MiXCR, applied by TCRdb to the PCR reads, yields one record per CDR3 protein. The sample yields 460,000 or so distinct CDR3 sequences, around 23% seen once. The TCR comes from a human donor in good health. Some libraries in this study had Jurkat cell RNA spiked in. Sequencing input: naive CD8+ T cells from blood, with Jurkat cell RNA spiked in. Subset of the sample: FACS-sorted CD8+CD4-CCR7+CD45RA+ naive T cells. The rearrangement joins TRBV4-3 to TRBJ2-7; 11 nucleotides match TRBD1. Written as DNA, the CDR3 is TGCGCCAGCAGCCAAGCGAGGACAGGGGGCTTTGATGCTTGGTACGAGCAGTACTTC. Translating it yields CASSQARTGGFDAWYEQYF.